Following are 7 T cell receptor beta chains from one sample sequenced in a study of beta chain features in type 1 diabetes. Of the isolated RNA, all was reverse transcribed, and so the sequenced material was expressed TCRB transcripts. Profiling relied on immunoSEQ multiplex PCR, and the TCRdb table lists in-frame clones only, not all of them. The sample has 350,000 to 450,000 clones, roughly 14% seen once; the top ten hold approximately 0.038%. Material: naive CD4+ T cells from blood. These receptors all come from a man aged 25-45 years in good health.

The chain carries TRBV29-1 and TRBJ1-1; TRBD1 matches at 8 bases. CDR3 length: 13 amino acids. V lost 2 bases and J lost 9; bases outside the gene matches: 8. The germline gives CDR1 SQVTM, CDR2 ANQGSEA. The CDR3 reads CSVESRQGQQAFF. CDR3 coding DNA: TGCAGCGTTGAATCTCGACAGGGGCAACAAGCTTTCTTT.

A few counts support this clone. The CDR3 DNA follows: TGTGCCAGCAGCGAGGGGGGACTACCGTTCACAGATACGCAGTATTTT. Translation: CASSEGGLPFTDTQYF. The chain uses TRBV9 and TRBJ2-3; the D gene is possibly TRBD2 (7 bases). The CDR3 extends over 16 amino acids. Germline lookup yields CDR1 SGDLS and CDR2 YYNGEE. With 3 bases removed from V and 2 bases from J, the gap between germline ends came to 16 bases.

This clone came up a few times. The chain combines TRBV6-6 with TRBJ2-5; a weak D match, TRBD2 (6 bases). CDR3 size: 15 residues. The V gene lost 7 bases and the J gene lost 1 base, with 16 bases spanning the gap. The germline V gene encodes CDR1 MNHNY and CDR2 SVGAGI (reference sequence). The CDR3 nucleotides are TGTGCCAGCATCCCTTACCGGGACTCCCAAGAGACCCAGTACTTC. Translated, it gives CASIPYRDSQETQYF.

The chain has TRBV7-2 and TRBJ2-1, with 14 bases lining up with TRBD2. This CDR3 is built from 15 residues. The germline V gene has CDR1 SGHTA and CDR2 FQGNSA. After removal of 5 bases from V and 5 bases from J, the junction contained 2 bases not matched to a gene. The chain's CDR3 is CASSRLAGGNNEQFF. CDR3 sequence (DNA): TGTGCCAGCAGCCGACTAGCGGGAGGGAACAATGAGCAGTTCTTC.

This clone has only a few counts. In DNA, the CDR3 is TGCGCCAGCAGCGATAGGACAGGGAATTACAATGAGCAGTTCTTC. As protein: CASSDRTGNYNEQFF. The V gene is TRBV4-3, the J gene TRBJ2-1; 8 bases line up with TRBD1. Trimming removed 5 bases from V and 4 bases from J; junction bases left unmatched: 7. The CDR3 has 15 amino acids. Per germline, CDR1 LGHNA and CDR2 YSLEER.

The sample holds a few counts of this clone. CDR3 nucleotides: TGCAGCGTTCGTAGGGACTCAAACACCGGGGAGCTGTTTTTT. Translated: CSVRRDSNTGELFF. The chain recombines TRBV29-1 with TRBJ2-2; TRBD2 is a possible D gene (6 bases). Germline assignment: CDR1 SQVTM and CDR2 ANQGSEA. Trimming cost V 5 bases and J 2 bases, with 12 bases left between them. The CDR3 consists of 14 residues.

This clone was seen a few times. The rearrangement links TRBV7-6 to TRBJ2-6, with D hard to call. V lost 5 bases to trimming and J lost 4 bases, with 12 bases between them. The V gene's germline CDR1 is SGHVS and CDR2 FNYEAQ. The CDR3 spans 15 residues. The CDR3 DNA reads as TGTGCCAGCAGCCCAGCTGGTACGGGGGCCAACGTCCTGACTTTC. It specifies CASSPAGTGANVLTF.